These 21 T cell receptor beta chains came from one sample sequenced in a study of blood T cell repertoires in COVID-19. Method: immunoSEQ multiplex PCR; TCRdb's copy keeps in-frame clones and lacks some. The sample yields fewer than 120,000 clones, more than 70% seen once. Material for sequencing was peripheral blood. These receptors were collected from a woman aged 50 to 60 with acute or convalescent COVID-19.

The V call is TRBV7-9, the J call TRBJ2-2, with 7 bases that match TRBD2. CDR1 is SEHNR and CDR2 is FQNEAQ in the germline V gene (reference sequence). The V and J ends lost 3 bases and 2 bases, in that order; junction bases with no gene match: 6. This CDR3 contains 16 residues. The CDR3 loop is CASSLVASGNTGELFF. In nucleotides, the CDR3 is TGTGCCAGCAGCTTGGTGGCTAGCGGAAACACCGGGGAGCTGTTTTTT.

CDR3 nucleotides: TGTGCCATCAGTGAGTCTTCTGGGCCAGGCTACTATGGCTACACCTTC. It specifies CAISESSGPGYYGYTF. V and J are TRBV10-3 and TRBJ1-2; unclear D gene. V lost 0 bases and J 3 bases, leaving 14 bases between the germline ends. The CDR3 runs 16 residues. Germline values: CDR1 ENHRY, CDR2 SYGVKD.

CDR3 nucleotides: TGTGCCAGCAGCTTAATCGCAGGGACTTATAATTCACCCCTCCACTTT. Residues: CASSLIAGTYNSPLHF. The genes are TRBV7-9 and TRBJ1-6; weak D call: TRBD1 (5 bases). The CDR3 contains 16 residues. Looked up from germline, CDR1 is SEHNR and CDR2 is FQNEAQ (reference sequence). V was trimmed by 2 bases and J by 4 bases, leaving 12 bases between them.

This clone came up once. V usage is TRBV19 and J usage is TRBJ1-6; D gene ambiguous. Between the trimmed V and J ends, which lost 1 base and 9 bases, there was a span of 16 bases. CDR3 length equals 16 residues. Per germline, CDR1 LNHDA and CDR2 SQIVND (reference sequence). The CDR3: CASSIVGPPRGSPLHF. In DNA form, the CDR3 reads TGTGCCAGTAGTATAGTTGGCCCCCCGAGAGGTTCACCCCTCCACTTT.

The chain is built from TRBV28 and TRBJ2-1; 12 bases agree with TRBD2. Germline values: CDR1 MDHEN, CDR2 SYDVKM. Trimming cost V 4 bases and J 7 bases; bases outside gene matches: 2. CDR3 length equals 14 residues. The CDR3 region has the DNA TGTGCCAGCAGTTCTACTAGCGGGAGGAATGAGCAGTTCTTC. Translation: CASSSTSGRNEQFF. The variable domain in full, with the rest retrieved from reference TRBV28 and TRBJ2-1, is DVKVTQSSRYLVKRTGEKVFLECVQDMDHENMFWYRQDPGLGLRLIYFSYDVKMKEKGDIPEGYSVSREKKERFSLILESASTNQTSMYLCASSSTSGRNEQFFGPGTRLTVL.

CDR3 coding DNA: TGCGCCAGCAGCTTGGATACGGGAAATAATTCACCCCTCCACTTT. Residues: CASSLDTGNNSPLHF. The chain joins TRBV5-1 to TRBJ1-6; D gene unclear. CDR3 size: 15 residues. Germline values: CDR1 SGHRS, CDR2 YFSETQ. Trimming stripped 0 bases from V and 5 bases from J, with 9 bases between.

This clone has a handful of counts. The V call is TRBV24-1, the J call TRBJ2-2; TRBD1 might be the D (5 bases). Germline CDR1 is KGHDR and CDR2 is SFDVKD. The CDR3 has 16 amino acids. Trimming took off 4 bases at V and 7 bases at J, with 18 bases between the two ends. The CDR3 reads CATSDFASRGNGELFF. The CDR3 DNA is TGTGCCACCAGTGACTTTGCTTCTAGGGGCAACGGGGAGCTGTTTTTT.

This chain joins TRBV28 and TRBJ2-1; 9 bases match TRBD1. The CDR3 has 16 amino acids. From germline, CDR1 is MDHEN and CDR2 SYDVKM. V trimming: 6 bases; J trimming: 2 bases; junction bases outside the gene matches: 8. This CDR3 is CASRSLTGGAYNEQFF. The CDR3 nucleotides read TGTGCCAGCAGAAGCCTTACAGGGGGCGCCTACAATGAGCAGTTCTTC.

J is TRBJ2-7 and V is TRBV4-1; the match to TRBD1 covers 7 bases. V was clipped by 1 base and J by 3 bases; unmatched bases: 6. There are 15 residues in the CDR3. Germline CDR1 MGHRA, CDR2 YSYEKL. Here the CDR3 DNA reads TGCGCCAGCAGCCAAGCAGGACAGGCGAACTACGAGCAGTACTTC. It translates to CASSQAGQANYEQYF.

V is TRBV19 and J is TRBJ1-2; 7 positions agree with TRBD1. The V segment lost 7 bases and the J segment 4 bases; nucleotides outside the gene matches: 12. The CDR3 sequence is 15 residues long. CDR1 and CDR2 from the germline V gene are LNHDA and SQIVND (reference sequence). The CDR3 protein is CASTPGQVGTYGYTF. CDR3 sequence (DNA): TGTGCCAGTACCCCAGGACAGGTCGGCACCTATGGCTACACCTTC. Full variable domain (rest looked up from reference TRBV19 and TRBJ1-2): DGGITQSPKYLFRKEGQNVTLSCEQNLNHDAMYWYRQDPGQGLRLIYYSQIVNDFQKGDIAEGYSVSREKKESFPLTVTSAQKNPTAFYLCASTPGQVGTYGYTFGSGTRLTVV.

The V call is TRBV10-3, the J call TRBJ2-5; TRBD2 might be the D (6 bases). The V gene's germline CDR1 is ENHRY and CDR2 SYGVKD. Trimming pared 4 bases from V and 5 bases from J, leaving 14 bases between. The CDR3 sequence is 14 residues long. CDR3: CAISGGEPPETQYF. The DNA for the CDR3 is TGTGCCATCAGTGGCGGGGAACCCCCGGAGACCCAGTACTTC.

The chain recombines TRBV18 with TRBJ1-6, with D hard to call. The CDR3 loop spans 14 amino acids. V shed 1 base and J shed 4 bases, with 5 bases lying between them. Germline CDR1 reads KGHSH; CDR2 reads LQKENI. The CDR3 nucleotides are TGTGCCAGCTCACCACTTCTTTATAATTCACCCCTCCACTTT. Encoded protein: CASSPLLYNSPLHF.

The rearrangement uses TRBV27 and TRBJ2-7; TRBD1 matches at 10 bases. Germline CDR1 reads MNHEY; CDR2 reads SMNVEV (reference sequence). J was trimmed by 5 bases and V by 3 bases; bases with no gene match: 7. The CDR3 consists of 15 residues. CDR3 nucleotides: TGTGCCAGCAGTTTCCCGGGACAGGGGATAAACGAGCAGTACTTC. Amino acids: CASSFPGQGINEQYF.

The J gene is TRBJ1-5, the V gene TRBV19; TRBD1 is a possible D gene (5 bases). V dropped 5 bases and J dropped 8 bases, with 16 bases sitting between them. In germline, CDR1 is LNHDA, CDR2 SQIVND (reference sequence). The CDR3 contains 14 residues. DNA of the CDR3: TGTGCCAGTAGTCCTAGACAGTCAAGGGAGCCCCAGCATTTT. Translation: CASSPRQSREPQHF.

The chain links TRBV2 to TRBJ1-5; TRBD1 agrees at 9 bases. The V and J ends lost 1 base and 6 bases, in that order; junction bases with no gene match: 1. Germline V CDR1 and CDR2: SNHLY, FYNNEI. There are 14 residues in the CDR3. The chain's CDR3 is CASSEDRGPQPQHF. In DNA, the CDR3 is TGTGCCAGCAGTGAAGACAGGGGGCCTCAGCCCCAGCATTTT.

This clone appeared once. The rearrangement uses TRBV7-2 and TRBJ2-7; D remains unclear. V dropped 0 bases and J dropped 2 bases, with 8 bases sitting between them. This CDR3 spans 14 amino acids. CDR1 SGHTA and CDR2 FQGNSA come from the germline V gene. The CDR3 is CASSLARSPYEQYF. As DNA, the CDR3 is TGTGCCAGCAGCTTAGCCCGTTCCCCCTACGAGCAGTACTTC.

V and J are TRBV29-1 and TRBJ2-7, with 7 nucleotides matching TRBD1. The CDR3 is 12 residues long. J lost 7 bases, V lost 4 bases, and 7 bases had no gene match. Germline V gene lookup returns CDR1 SQVTM and CDR2 ANQGSEA. CDR3 coding DNA: TGCAGCGTTGCCGCAGGGGGATGGGAGCAGTACTTC. Its translation is CSVAAGGWEQYF.

This clone was recorded a few times. This chain links TRBV5-1 with TRBJ2-1, with 8 bases fitting TRBD2. The CDR3 runs 16 residues. J gave up 4 bases and V 4 bases, and 10 bases lay outside the gene matches. The germline gives CDR1 SGHRS, CDR2 YFSETQ. CDR3 residues: CASSREAGGLYNEQFF. Written as DNA, the CDR3 is TGCGCCAGCAGCCGAGAGGCGGGAGGACTTTACAATGAGCAGTTCTTC.

The chain carries TRBV7-2 and TRBJ2-3; 12 bases fit TRBD2. V shed 7 bases, J shed 10 bases, and the junction held 6 bases outside the gene matches. The CDR3 consists of 13 residues. CDR1 and CDR2 from the germline V gene are SGHTA and FQGNSA. CDR3 DNA sequence: TGTGCCAGCACCCGTCCTAGCGGGAGGGCGCAGTATTTT. Translating it yields CASTRPSGRAQYF. Complete variable domain (other parts from reference TRBV7-2 and TRBJ2-3): GAGVSQSPSNKVTEKGKDVELRCDPISGHTALYWYRQSLGQGLEFLIYFQGNSAPDKSGLPSDRFSAERTGGSVSTLTIQRTQQEDSAVYLCASTRPSGRAQYFGPGTRLTVL.

The CDR3 spells CASRAGVNTEAFF. The DNA of the CDR3 is TGTGCCAGTAGGGCGGGCGTGAACACTGAAGCTTTCTTT. The chain carries TRBV19 and TRBJ1-1; D unresolved. Trimming cost V 6 bases and J 0 bases, with 8 bases left between them. CDR3 length: 13 residues. Looked up from germline, CDR1 is LNHDA and CDR2 is SQIVND (reference sequence). Full variable domain (rest looked up from reference TRBV19 and TRBJ1-1): DGGITQSPKYLFRKEGQNVTLSCEQNLNHDAMYWYRQDPGQGLRLIYYSQIVNDFQKGDIAEGYSVSREKKESFPLTVTSAQKNPTAFYLCASRAGVNTEAFFGQGTRLTVV.

The rearrangement uses TRBV9 and TRBJ2-5; D possibly corresponds to TRBD2 (5 bases). The CDR3 extends over 16 amino acids. The germline gives CDR1 SGDLS, CDR2 YYNGEE. V was clipped by 4 bases and J by 4 bases, with 20 bases between them. CDR3 residues: CASSPSRGLPAETQYF. The CDR3 region has the DNA TGTGCCAGCAGCCCCTCGAGAGGACTGCCCGCAGAGACCCAGTACTTC. The full variable domain, in which reference TRBV9 and TRBJ2-5 provide the parts outside the CDR3, is DSGVTQTPKHLITATGQRVTLRCSPRSGDLSVYWYQQSLDQGLQFLIQYYNGEERAKGNILERFSAQQFPDLHSELNLSSLELGDSALYFCASSPSRGLPAETQYFGPGTRLLVL.